What follows describes a single TCR beta chain. This entry comes from a study of blood T cell repertoires in COVID-19. Study details: The United States, Italy and Spain supplied acute and convalescent COVID-19 samples.

Authors' methods: Estimation of nucleated cell counts was performed using reference gene primer amplification. Clones were sequenced by immunoSEQ multiplex PCR, and TCRdb holds only the in-frame ones, with some missing. The V and J calls and clone size come from that table; D and trimming were worked out from the DNA. The data show 140,000 to 150,000 clones, roughly 79% seen once. V lost 2 bases to trimming and J lost 2 bases, with 4 bases between them. This CDR3 is 13 amino acids long. Germline CDR1 reads MRHNA; CDR2 reads SNTAGT. This TCR was recovered from a human donor with acute or convalescent COVID-19. The donor label of this sample is uncertain. The rearrangement uses TRBV6-4 and TRBJ1-3, with D unclear. Sample: peripheral blood. This CDR3 reads CASSDQAGNTIYF. DNA of the CDR3: TGTGCCAGCAGTGACCAGGCTGGAAACACCATATATTTT.